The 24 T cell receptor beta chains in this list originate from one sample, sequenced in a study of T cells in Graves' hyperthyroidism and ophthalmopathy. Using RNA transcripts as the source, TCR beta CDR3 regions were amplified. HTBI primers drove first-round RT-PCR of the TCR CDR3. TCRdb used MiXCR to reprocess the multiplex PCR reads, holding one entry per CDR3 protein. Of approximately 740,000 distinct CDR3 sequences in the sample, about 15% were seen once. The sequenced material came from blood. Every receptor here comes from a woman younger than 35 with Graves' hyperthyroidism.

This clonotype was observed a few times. In DNA form, the CDR3 reads TGTGCCAGCACCTCGGGGCAACCGGGGGAGACCCAGTACTTC. Translating gives CASTSGQPGETQYF. The V call is TRBV6-2 or TRBV6-3, the J call TRBJ2-5; D possibly matches TRBD1 or TRBD2 (5 bases each). Trimming left V 7 bases short and J 5 bases short, with 17 bases between. The germline CDR1 and CDR2 sequences are MNHEY and SVGEGT. The CDR3 sequence is 14 residues long.

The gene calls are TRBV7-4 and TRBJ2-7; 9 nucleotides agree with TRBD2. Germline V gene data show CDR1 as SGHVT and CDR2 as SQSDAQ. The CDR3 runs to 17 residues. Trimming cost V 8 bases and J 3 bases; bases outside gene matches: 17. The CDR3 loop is CASGGGAGGPCNYEQYF. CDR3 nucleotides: TGTGCCAGCGGGGGGGGGGCGGGAGGGCCATGTAACTACGAGCAGTACTTC.

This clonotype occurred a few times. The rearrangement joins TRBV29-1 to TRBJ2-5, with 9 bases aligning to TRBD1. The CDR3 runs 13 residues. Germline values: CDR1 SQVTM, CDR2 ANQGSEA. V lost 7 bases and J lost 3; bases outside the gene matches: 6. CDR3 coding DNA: TGCAGCGGTCGGGGACAGGGAAAAGAGACCCAGTACTTC. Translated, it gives CSGRGQGKETQYF.

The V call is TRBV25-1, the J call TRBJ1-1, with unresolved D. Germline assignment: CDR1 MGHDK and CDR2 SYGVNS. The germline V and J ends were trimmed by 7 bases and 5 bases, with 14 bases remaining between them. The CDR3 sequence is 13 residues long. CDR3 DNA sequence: TGTGCCAGCAACCCCCCCGGGCGGACTGAAGCTTTCTTT. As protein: CASNPPGRTEAFF.

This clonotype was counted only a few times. In DNA, the CDR3 is TGTGCCAGCAGCCCAACAGGACTCATCTCTGGAAACACCATATATTTT. It translates to CASSPTGLISGNTIYF. The chain carries TRBV7-8 and TRBJ1-3, with a weak D call TRBD1 (5 bases). V was shortened by 5 bases and J by 0 bases, with 14 bases between the two germline ends. This CDR3 is built from 16 residues. Germline loops: CDR1 SGHVS, CDR2 FQNEAQ.

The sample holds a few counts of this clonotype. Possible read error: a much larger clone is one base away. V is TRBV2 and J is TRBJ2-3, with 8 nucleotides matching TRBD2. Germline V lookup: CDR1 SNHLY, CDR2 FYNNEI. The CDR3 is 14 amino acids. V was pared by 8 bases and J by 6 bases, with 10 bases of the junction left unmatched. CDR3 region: CASLPSGGGDTQYF. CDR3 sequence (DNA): TGTGCCAGCCTTCCGAGCGGGGGTGGGGATACGCAGTATTTT.

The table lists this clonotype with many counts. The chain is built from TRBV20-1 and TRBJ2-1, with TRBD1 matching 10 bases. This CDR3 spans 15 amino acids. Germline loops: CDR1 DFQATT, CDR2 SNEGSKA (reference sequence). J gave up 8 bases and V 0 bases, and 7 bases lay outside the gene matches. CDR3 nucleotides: TGCAGTGCTAGAGATCCGGGACAGGGGAGGCATGAGCAGTTCTTC. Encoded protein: CSARDPGQGRHEQFF.

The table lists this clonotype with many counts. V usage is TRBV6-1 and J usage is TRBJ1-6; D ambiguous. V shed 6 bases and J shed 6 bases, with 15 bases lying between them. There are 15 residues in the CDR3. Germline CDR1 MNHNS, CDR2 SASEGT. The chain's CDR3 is CASRPYPTGNSPLHF. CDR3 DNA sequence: TGTGCCAGCAGACCGTACCCGACGGGTAATTCACCCCTCCACTTT.

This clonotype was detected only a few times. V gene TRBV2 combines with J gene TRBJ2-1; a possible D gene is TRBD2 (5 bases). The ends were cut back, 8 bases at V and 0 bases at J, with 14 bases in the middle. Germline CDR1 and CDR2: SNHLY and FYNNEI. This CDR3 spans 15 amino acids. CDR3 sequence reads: CASGLTAVSYNEQFF. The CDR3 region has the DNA TGTGCCAGCGGACTGACGGCGGTCTCCTACAATGAGCAGTTCTTC.

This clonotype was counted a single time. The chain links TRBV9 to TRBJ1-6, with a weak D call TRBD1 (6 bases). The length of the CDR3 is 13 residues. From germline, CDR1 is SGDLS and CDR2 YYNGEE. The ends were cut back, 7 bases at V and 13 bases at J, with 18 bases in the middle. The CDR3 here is CASPGHVRSPLHF. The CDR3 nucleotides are TGTGCCAGCCCGGGACATGTCCGTTCCCCCCTCCACTTT.

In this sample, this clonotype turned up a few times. DNA for the CDR3: TGTGCCAGCAGCGCCGGGGGGGGGGTAGGCACAGATACGCAGTATTTT. Its translation: CASSAGGGVGTDTQYF. The chain has TRBV9 and TRBJ2-3; 8 bases are shared with TRBD2. V trimming: 3 bases; J trimming: 1 base; junction bases outside the gene matches: 7. The CDR3 is made up of 16 amino acids. Germline CDR1 SGDLS, CDR2 YYNGEE.

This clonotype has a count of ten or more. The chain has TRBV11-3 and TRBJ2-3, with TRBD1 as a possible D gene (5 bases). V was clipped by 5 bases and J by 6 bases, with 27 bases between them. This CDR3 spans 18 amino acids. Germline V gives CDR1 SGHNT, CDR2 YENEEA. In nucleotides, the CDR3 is TGTGCCAGCAGCCTTTCCTTAGTTGGGGCCGCTCCGTGGGATACGCAGTATTTT. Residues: CASSLSLVGAAPWDTQYF.

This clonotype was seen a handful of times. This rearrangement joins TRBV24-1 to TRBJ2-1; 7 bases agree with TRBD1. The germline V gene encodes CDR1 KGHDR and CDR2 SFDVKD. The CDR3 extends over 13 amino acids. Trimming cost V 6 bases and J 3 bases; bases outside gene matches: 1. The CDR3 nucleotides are TGTGCCACCAGTCGGGACAGCTACAATGAGCAGTTCTTC. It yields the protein CATSRDSYNEQFF.

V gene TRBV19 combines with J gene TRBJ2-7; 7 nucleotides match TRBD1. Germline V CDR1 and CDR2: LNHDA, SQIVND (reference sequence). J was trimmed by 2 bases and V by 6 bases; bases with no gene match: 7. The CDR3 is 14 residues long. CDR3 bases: TGTGCCAGTAGCCGGACAGGAAAGCCCTACGAGCAGTACTTC. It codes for CASSRTGKPYEQYF. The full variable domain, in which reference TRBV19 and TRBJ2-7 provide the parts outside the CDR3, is DGGITQSPKYLFRKEGQNVTLSCEQNLNHDAMYWYRQDPGQGLRLIYYSQIVNDFQKGDIAEGYSVSREKKESFPLTVTSAQKNPTAFYLCASSRTGKPYEQYFGPGTRLTVT.

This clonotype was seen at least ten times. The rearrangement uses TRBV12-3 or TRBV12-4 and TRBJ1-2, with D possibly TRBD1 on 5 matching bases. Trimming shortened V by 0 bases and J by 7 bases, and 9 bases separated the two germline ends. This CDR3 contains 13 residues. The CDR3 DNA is TGTGCCAGCAGTTTAGCCAGGGCTGGTGGCTACACCTTC. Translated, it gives CASSLARAGGYTF.

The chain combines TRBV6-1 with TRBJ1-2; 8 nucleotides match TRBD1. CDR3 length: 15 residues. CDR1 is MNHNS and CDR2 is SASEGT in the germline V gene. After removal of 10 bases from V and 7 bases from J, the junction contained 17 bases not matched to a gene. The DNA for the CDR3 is TGTGCCACCCTGGGGGCTCGACAGGGGCCGGGTGGCTACACCTTC. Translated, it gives CATLGARQGPGGYTF.

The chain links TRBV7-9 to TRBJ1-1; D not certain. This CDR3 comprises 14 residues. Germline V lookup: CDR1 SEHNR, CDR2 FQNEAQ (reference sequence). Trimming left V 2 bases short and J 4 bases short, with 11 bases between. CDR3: CASSLRSGVTEAFF. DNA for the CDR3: TGTGCCAGCAGCTTAAGGTCTGGGGTCACTGAAGCTTTCTTT.

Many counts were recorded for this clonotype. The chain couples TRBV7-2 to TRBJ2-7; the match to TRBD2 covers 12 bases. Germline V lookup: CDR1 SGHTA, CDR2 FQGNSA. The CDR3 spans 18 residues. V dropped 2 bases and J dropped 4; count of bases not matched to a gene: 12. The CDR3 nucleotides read TGTGCCAGCAGCTTAAACCCTTCCTGGACTAGCGGGAAATACGAGCAGTACTTC. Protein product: CASSLNPSWTSGKYEQYF.

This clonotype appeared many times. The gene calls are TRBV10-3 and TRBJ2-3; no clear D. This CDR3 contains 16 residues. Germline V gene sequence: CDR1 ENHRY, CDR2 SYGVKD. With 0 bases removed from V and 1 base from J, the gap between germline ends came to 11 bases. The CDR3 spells CAISESYSLGTDTQYF. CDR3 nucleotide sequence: TGTGCCATCAGTGAGTCTTACAGTTTGGGCACAGATACGCAGTATTTT.

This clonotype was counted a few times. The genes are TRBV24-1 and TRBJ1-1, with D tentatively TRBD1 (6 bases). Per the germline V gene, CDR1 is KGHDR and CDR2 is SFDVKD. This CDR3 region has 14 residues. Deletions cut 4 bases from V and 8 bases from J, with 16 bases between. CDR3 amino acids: CATSDTHRVSEAFF. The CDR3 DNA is TGTGCCACCAGTGACACCCACAGGGTCTCCGAAGCTTTCTTT.

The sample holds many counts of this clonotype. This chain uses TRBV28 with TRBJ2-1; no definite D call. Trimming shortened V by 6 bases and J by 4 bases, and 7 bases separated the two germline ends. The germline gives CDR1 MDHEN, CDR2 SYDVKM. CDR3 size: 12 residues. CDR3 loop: CASSLSYNEQFF. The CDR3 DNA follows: TGTGCCAGCAGCCTGTCTTACAATGAGCAGTTCTTC.

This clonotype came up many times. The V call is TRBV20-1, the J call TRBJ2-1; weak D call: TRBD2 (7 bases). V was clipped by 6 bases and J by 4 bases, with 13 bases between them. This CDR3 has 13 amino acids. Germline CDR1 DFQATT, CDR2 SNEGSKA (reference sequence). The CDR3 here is CSAWGGSYNEQFF. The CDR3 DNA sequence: TGCAGTGCCTGGGGGGGCTCTTACAATGAGCAGTTCTTC.

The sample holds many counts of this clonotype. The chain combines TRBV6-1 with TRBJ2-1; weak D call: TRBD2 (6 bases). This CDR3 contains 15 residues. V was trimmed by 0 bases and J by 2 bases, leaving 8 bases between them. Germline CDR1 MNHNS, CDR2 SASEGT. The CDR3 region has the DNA TGTGCCAGCAGTGAAGCCGGGGAGGCCTACAATGAGCAGTTCTTC. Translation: CASSEAGEAYNEQFF.

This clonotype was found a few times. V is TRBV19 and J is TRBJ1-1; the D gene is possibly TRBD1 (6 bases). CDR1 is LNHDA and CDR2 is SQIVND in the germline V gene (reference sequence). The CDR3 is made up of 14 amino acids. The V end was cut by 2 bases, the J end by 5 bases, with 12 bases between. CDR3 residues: CASSIQGSSTEAFF. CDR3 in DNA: TGTGCCAGTAGTATACAGGGGAGTTCGACTGAAGCTTTCTTT.